This TCR beta chain was captured in a study of T cells after yellow fever vaccination. Study in general: Some fractions had low cell numbers, and these were prepared with SMART-Seq v4 Ultra Low Input. Study-wide results and limits: Most primary-vaccination clones recurred post-booster (nearly 98% CD4, 88% CD8). FACS-sorted repertoires could harbor abundant contaminating bulk-population clonotypes.

5'RACE template switching added a universal primer site and UMIs to TCR cDNA. MiXCR was run by TCRdb on the 5' RACE reads, yielding one entry per CDR3 protein. There are about 340,000 distinct CDR3 sequences in the sample; 4% occur only once, and 20% to 25% lies in the top ten. Germline assignment: CDR1 SQVTM and CDR2 ANQGSEA. The V end was cut by 3 bases, the J end by 6 bases, with 9 bases between. CDR3 length: 12 amino acids. Comment on this clonotype: Its antigen remains unidentified.

The source material was PBMCs, sampled 5 days after the yellow fever booster vaccination. V gene TRBV29-1 combines with J gene TRBJ2-1; maybe TRBD2 (5 bases). The origin of this receptor is a man between 18 and 29 years old who received the YFV17D yellow fever vaccine. CDR3 residues: CSVDYGVNEQFF. The CDR3 DNA sequence: TGCAGCGTTGATTACGGGGTCAATGAGCAGTTCTTC.